Following are 5 T cell receptor beta chains from one sample sequenced in a study of T cells in Graves' hyperthyroidism and ophthalmopathy. Amplification yielded TCR beta CDR3 regions, with RNA transcripts as the source. The HTBI primer set served for first-round RT-PCR of the TCR CDR3. One entry per CDR3 protein results from TCRdb running MiXCR on the multiplex PCR reads. This table holds 300,000 to 450,000 distinct CDR3 sequences, 15% to 18% found once. The specimen was blood. The source of these receptors is a woman aged 18-29 years with Graves' hyperthyroidism that later progressed to Graves' ophthalmopathy.

This clonotype has only a few counts. The chain carries TRBV6-1 and TRBJ1-6; 7 nucleotides agree with TRBD1. The CDR3 loop spans 15 amino acids. J lost 9 bases, V lost 10 bases, and 15 bases had no gene match. From germline, CDR1 is MNHNS and CDR2 SASEGT. The CDR3 DNA follows: TGTGCCACAGCAGGGGGATGGGAGATTGGTTCACCCCTCCACTTT. Protein product: CATAGGWEIGSPLHF.

The chain links TRBV30 to TRBJ2-2; D uncertain. Between the trimmed V and J ends, which lost 2 bases and 6 bases, there was a span of 10 bases. The CDR3 runs to 13 residues. Germline-derived CDR1 and CDR2 are GTSNPN and SVGIG (reference sequence). CDR3 loop: CAWSLDDSGELFF. Here the CDR3 DNA reads TGTGCCTGGAGTTTGGACGACTCCGGGGAGCTGTTTTTT.

This clonotype was counted many times. V and J are TRBV4-1 and TRBJ2-7, with 7 bases that match TRBD2. Losses at the gene ends were 2 bases for V and 3 bases for J; bases not matched to a gene: 7. This CDR3 contains 15 residues. CDR1 and CDR2 from the germline V gene are MGHRA and YSYEKL. The CDR3 DNA sequence: TGCGCCAGCAGCCAACCCGCCAGCGGGGACTACGAGCAGTACTTC. The encoded protein is CASSQPASGDYEQYF.

This clonotype was detected only a few times. CDR3 in amino acids: CSVLGGDRGFSGTEAFF. The CDR3, as DNA: TGCAGCGTTTTGGGAGGGGACAGGGGATTTTCTGGCACTGAAGCTTTCTTT. V is TRBV29-1 and J is TRBJ1-1; the match to TRBD1 covers 10 bases. The CDR3 contains 17 residues. The V gene end was trimmed by 5 bases and the J gene end by 4 bases; junction bases not matched to a gene: 16. Germline assignment: CDR1 SQVTM and CDR2 ANQGSEA. The whole variable domain, remainder taken from reference TRBV29-1 and TRBJ1-1, is SAVISQKPSRDICQRGTSLTIQCQVDSQVTMMFWYRQQPGQSLTLIATANQGSEATYESGFVIDKFPISRPNLTFSTLTVSNMSPEDSSIYLCSVLGGDRGFSGTEAFFGQGTRLTVV.

This clonotype was observed a few times. V is TRBV12-3 or TRBV12-4 and J is TRBJ2-2, with 7 bases matching TRBD1. V shed 3 bases and J 1 base; nucleotides not matched to a gene: 5. CDR3 size: 16 residues. CDR3 bases: TGTGCCAGCAGTTTTCCCTCAGGGGGGAACACCGGGGAGCTGTTTTTT. Its translation: CASSFPSGGNTGELFF.